This TCR beta chain was profiled in a study of T cells after posttransplantation cyclophosphamide. TCRdb's copy holds only in-frame clones and misses some; the assay was immunoSEQ multiplex PCR. The table includes about 9,800 clones, roughly 90% detected once. Controls had myeloablative marrow grafts with methotrexate and calcineurin inhibitor, sampled at 1 year. Trimming stripped 7 bases from V and 4 bases from J, with 14 bases between. Germline-derived CDR1 and CDR2 are MNHNS and SASEGT. The CDR3 runs to 14 residues. Whole-study results and caveats: TRB overlap between skin or GI tissue T cells and blood was limited.

Of note for this clone: The antigen is not known.

The source material was PBMCs, sampled roughly 61 weeks after allogeneic stem cell transplant with calcineurin inhibitor and methotrexate. The chain has TRBV6-1 and TRBJ1-5; D is possibly TRBD1 (5 bases). This TCR was recovered from a male patient aged 45 to 59 who received an allogeneic stem cell transplant from an unrelated donor, was CMV-positive, and had chronic GVHD only. Some T cells may be graft donor cells. This CDR3 is CASILDMGNQPQHF. The CDR3 nucleotides read TGTGCCAGCATATTGGACATGGGGAATCAGCCCCAGCATTTT.